This TCR beta chain was observed in a study of Ad26.COV2.S vaccination and SARS-CoV-2 variants (dated by TCRdb to 2020 to 2023). Background for the entire study: Vaccine-arm donors were drawn from COV1001, a multicentre, randomized, double-blind, placebo-controlled phase I-IIa trial of Ad26.COV2.S in healthy adults. Throughout the experiments and outcome assessment, investigators stayed blinded to trial group allocation. A total of 32 samples were included in the TCR-sequenced set, comprising about 20 Ad26.COV2.S vaccine recipients, 5 placebo recipients and 8 SARS-CoV-2 convalescent individuals. TCRbeta repertoire sequencing was used to assess the specificity and breadth of SARS-CoV-2-reactive T cell receptors after Ad26.COV2.S vaccination. Participants in the trial were split at random into five groups of five each, receiving low-dose or high-dose Ad26.COV2.S once or twice, or else placebo on both occasions. Ad26.COV2.S was administered intramuscularly at 5 x 10^10 or 1 x 10^11 viral particles, either as a single shot or as two shots given 56 days apart. The research as a whole found: After vaccination, spike-specific CD8+ and CD4+ T cell responses were reported to show substantial breadth. Vaccine and placebo recipients had comparable non-spike TCR breadth, which fits with the vaccine containing only spike. Ad26.COV2.S recipients had higher spike-specific TCR breadth than placebo recipients (P = 0.0014). The authors noted that the TCR breadth and depth analyses may have underestimated total T cell responses. The study was not powered to compare responses between vaccine doses or regimens.

In light of the paper, this sample's treatment or condition label describes: 15 to 20 received Ad26.COV2.S at low or high dose, single or two shots; roughly five received placebo; per-sample allocation not given. For vaccine and placebo recipients, the sequenced repertoires came from samples collected on day 63 after the first injection. In Cohort 1b, about 25 adults aged 18-55 years were enrolled at a single site in Boston, USA, between 29 July and 7 August 2020. Ad26.COV2.S was a replication-incompetent adenovirus type 26 vector expressing a prefusion-stabilized SARS-CoV-2 spike protein from the original Wuhan strain. As concerns this clone: There is no known antigen for this receptor. Base qualities were left out, and no much larger clone turns up one base away.

The CDR3 goes from the cysteine to the phenylalanine over 14 residues. CDR3 DNA is the only sequence kept; it has 42 bases, read in frame from the first base. CDR1 and CDR2 are read off the germline V gene as SGHTA and FQGTGA. V is pared back by 5 bases and J by 6 bases, with 13 bases lying between the germline termini. TCRbeta CDR3 regions were sequenced with the immunoSEQ Assay. After extraction, genomic DNA underwent amplification by bias-controlled multiplex PCR, followed by high-throughput sequencing. Under the source paper's analysis protocol: To quantify the absolute abundance of every unique TCRbeta CDR3 region, sequences were collapsed and filtered. T cell fraction was estimated by normalizing TCRbeta template counts to usable DNA, with usable DNA measured through amplification of reference genes found in all nucleated cells. Repertoire TCRs were annotated as SARS-CoV-2-specific by exact matching of V gene, CDR3 amino acid sequence and J gene to a known reactive TCR set. MIRA supplied the reference SARS-CoV-2 TCR set, which was filtered for enrichment in COVID-19-positive ImmuneCODE repertoires so that public or cross-reactive TCRs were removed. Drawing on the MIRA antigens, annotated TCRs were analysed further at the level of specific ORF or position within ORF. Breadth was defined as the number of annotated unique rearrangements divided by the total number of unique productive rearrangements, and depth was defined as the summed frequency of the annotated unique rearrangements. Two-sided Wilcoxon rank-sum tests were applied when comparing TCR breadth between groups. TCRdb holds this immuneACCESS table with in-frame rearrangements only. Some clones are missing; in checked studies, unresolved V genes explain under half, and the rest has no known cause. V and J calls and clone size are those listed in that table; D and trimming were worked out from the DNA. This sample has roughly 380,000 clones in its table, and roughly 87% of those were observed once. The top ten clonotypes cover more than 3% of the sample.

The sequencing used peripheral blood, collected in a trial of Ad26.COV2.S vaccine versus placebo. This TCR was sampled from a person aged 18-60 years who received the Ad26.COV2.S COVID-19 vaccine or a placebo. This receptor chain uses TRBV7-3 and TRBJ2-2; a tentative D call is TRBD2 (6 bases match). This receptor has the CDR3 CASSPTSLAGELFF. The sequenced DNA: TGTGCCAGCAGCCCGACTAGTCTGGCCGGGGAGCTGTTTTTT.